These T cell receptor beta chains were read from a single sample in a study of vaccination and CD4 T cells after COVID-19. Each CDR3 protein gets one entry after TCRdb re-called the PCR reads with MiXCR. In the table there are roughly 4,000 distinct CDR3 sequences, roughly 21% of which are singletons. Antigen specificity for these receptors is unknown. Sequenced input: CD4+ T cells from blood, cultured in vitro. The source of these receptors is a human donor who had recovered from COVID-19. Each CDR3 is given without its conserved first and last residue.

ASSQARGSSPLH | TRBV3-1 | 12 | TRBJ1-6
ASQRLLNTEAF | TRBV12-3/TRBV12-4 | 11 | TRBJ1-1
ASRAGTSGGAGIQETQY | TRBV12-2 | 17 | TRBJ2-5
ASSRGTPNTEAF | TRBV19 | 12 | TRBJ1-1
ASSIWGSDTQY | TRBV7-9 | 11 | TRBJ2-3
ASQGGSNQPQH | TRBV7-6 | 11 | TRBJ1-5
ASSALAGRGTDTQY | TRBV5-1 | 14 | TRBJ2-3
ASSLPPGGYEQY | TRBV7-8 | 12 | TRBJ2-7
ASSLTPFQYDYGYT | TRBV5-6 | 14 | TRBJ1-2
ATHGGYNSPLH | TRBV19 | 11 | TRBJ1-6
ASSSYHRGRQPQH | TRBV5-6 | 13 | TRBJ1-5
AWEGGGQFTSNEQF | TRBV30 | 14 | TRBJ2-1
ASKRQGVDYGYT | TRBV6-2/TRBV6-3 | 12 | TRBJ1-2
ASSARGTEAF | TRBV6-1 | 10 | TRBJ1-1
ASSLGDRAAALGAF | TRBV5-1 | 14 | TRBJ1-1
AFSPGQGMSEQY | TRBV30 | 12 | TRBJ2-7
ASSLYLEAF | TRBV7-2 | 9 | TRBJ1-1
ASSLGGSYNSPLH | TRBV5-6 | 13 | TRBJ1-6
ASRGQGGNSPLH | TRBV9 | 12 | TRBJ1-6
ASSRQGYEQY | TRBV6-1 | 10 | TRBJ2-7
SAIRGAGAGELF | TRBV20-1 | 12 | TRBJ2-2
ASIPGPLLPSSLAF | TRBV19 | 14 | TRBJ1-1
ASTAGGQGIQPQH | TRBV2 | 13 | TRBJ1-5
ASTEQRGGPNEQF | TRBV6-1 | 13 | TRBJ2-1
ASSEALPGGSYGYT | TRBV6-1 | 14 | TRBJ1-2
AISTGTGVDEPQH | TRBV10-3 | 13 | TRBJ1-5
AIMSAGEAF | TRBV10-3 | 9 | TRBJ1-1
ATRNRGGSITDTQY | TRBV15 | 14 | TRBJ2-3
AWSMLTDGVYGYT | TRBV30 | 13 | TRBJ1-2
ASSIRTENTEAF | TRBV5-1 | 12 | TRBJ1-1
ASLAGGVEQY | TRBV6-1 | 10 | TRBJ2-7
ASSYAGWNEQY | TRBV6-5 | 11 | TRBJ2-7
ASSTRTANTEAF | TRBV27 | 12 | TRBJ1-1
ASSLNPQVGQH | TRBV27 | 11 | TRBJ1-5
ASSQDPTPNAQY | TRBV4-2 | 12 | TRBJ2-7
ASTPEWAGLQY | TRBV2 | 11 | TRBJ2-3
SVLIRGRPQY | TRBV29-1 | 10 | TRBJ2-5
AIRDTGEKLF | TRBV10-3 | 10 | TRBJ1-4
SALKGDYEQY | TRBV20-1 | 10 | TRBJ2-7
ASSSSGAGENEQF | TRBV11-2 | 13 | TRBJ2-1
ASSVGGPGGVNGYT | TRBV9 | 14 | TRBJ1-2
ASRRTDEAF | TRBV19 | 9 | TRBJ1-1
SSLLHLADTQY | TRBV20-1 | 11 | TRBJ2-3
ASSPLGVLSDTQY | TRBV7-3 | 13 | TRBJ2-3